The clone carrying this T cell receptor beta chain was counted only a few times. Antigen specificity is unknown. The data belong to a study of CD8+ T cells in alopecia areata. Study conclusions and caveats: Lesional scalp, notably in alopecia totalis/universalis, had clonality above that of normal scalp.

The ends were cut back, 0 bases at V and 4 bases at J, with 7 bases in the middle. This CDR3 is built from 14 residues. Germline V gene lookup returns CDR1 MGHRA and CDR2 YSYEKL. cDNA reverse transcribed from extracted RNA served as the sequencing template. Measured with immunoSEQ multiplex PCR; TCRdb has only the in-frame clones, and not every one. In the table there are about 98,000 clones, 35% to 45% of which are singletons. The TCR comes from a human donor with alopecia areata. The V call is TRBV4-1, the J call TRBJ1-5; D may be TRBD1 (5 bases). Sample: CD4+ T cells sorted from blood. The DNA of the CDR3 is TGCGCCAGCAGCCAAGAGGGGGGTAATCAGCCCCAGCATTTT. The encoded protein is CASSQEGGNQPQHF.